This T cell receptor (beta chain) emerged from a study of T cell repertoires in aging, cancer and after chemotherapy. Amplification of TCR beta used genomic DNA extracted from peripheral blood. TRB rearrangements spanning V, D and J were amplified using mixed TRB-A/B primers. TCRdb re-called the multiplex PCR reads with MiXCR, one entry per CDR3 protein. The table includes around 2,700 distinct CDR3 sequences, approximately 52% detected once. The CDR3 sequence is 14 residues long. Germline V gene lookup returns CDR1 KGHSH and CDR2 LQKENI. J was trimmed by 4 bases and V by 3 bases; bases with no gene match: 3.

Material for sequencing was blood. This chain links TRBV18 with TRBJ2-5, with 9 positions matching TRBD1. This TCR derives from a human donor with a blood cancer. The donor label of this sample is uncertain. The CDR3 is CASSPPGQGETQYF. As DNA, the CDR3 is TGTGCCAGCTCACCTCCGGGACAGGGAGAGACCCAGTACTTC.